This T cell receptor beta chain was recorded in a study of blood T cell repertoires in COVID-19. Study in general: T cells, B-cell-depleted T cells, or PBMCs supplied cDNA or gDNA.

Germline V gene sequence: CDR1 LNHDA, CDR2 SQIVND (reference sequence). Unmatched junction bases numbered 8, after V lost 6 bases and J lost 6 bases. CDR3 length: 14 residues. The assay was immunoSEQ multiplex PCR, and TCRdb's table has in-frame clones only and misses some. Here the sample spans around 170,000 clones, 74% being singletons. This clone was picked up a small number of times. The sample comprised peripheral blood. The receptor was isolated from a woman of 80 years or more with acute or convalescent COVID-19. This chain uses TRBV19 with TRBJ2-1; 7 bases map to TRBD2. The CDR3 DNA follows: TGTGCCAGTAGCGGGACTATCACCTCCAATGAGCAGTTCTTC. Translated, it gives CASSGTITSNEQFF.